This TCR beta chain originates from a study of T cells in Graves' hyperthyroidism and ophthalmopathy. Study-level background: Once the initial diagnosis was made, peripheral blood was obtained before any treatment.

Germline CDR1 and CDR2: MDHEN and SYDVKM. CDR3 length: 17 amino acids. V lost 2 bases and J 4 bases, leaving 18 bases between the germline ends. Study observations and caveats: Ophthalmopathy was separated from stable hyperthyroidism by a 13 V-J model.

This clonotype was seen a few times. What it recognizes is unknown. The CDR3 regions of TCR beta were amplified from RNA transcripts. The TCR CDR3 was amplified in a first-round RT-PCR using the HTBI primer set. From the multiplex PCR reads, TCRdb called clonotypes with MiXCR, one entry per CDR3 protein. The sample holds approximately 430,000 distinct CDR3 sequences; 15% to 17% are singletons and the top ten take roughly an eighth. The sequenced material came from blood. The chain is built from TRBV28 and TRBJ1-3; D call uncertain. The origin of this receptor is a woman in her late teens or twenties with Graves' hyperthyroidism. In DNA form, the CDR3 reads TGTGCCAGCAGTTTACCCGGGATGGCCACGGGGGGAAACACCATATATTTT. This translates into CASSLPGMATGGNTIYF.